These T cell receptor beta chains were read from a single sample in a study of OX40 agonist ivuxolimab in advanced cancers. Sequencing used immunoSEQ multiplex PCR; TCRdb keeps in-frame clones, though not all of them. Of around 80,000 clones listed, around 86% are singletons. Sequences were derived from CD4+ or CD8+ T cells sorted from blood, sampled in a trial of the OX40 agonist ivuxolimab. All receptors derive from an adult with an advanced solid tumor such as melanoma, head and neck, liver or kidney cancer. CDR3s include the opening cysteine and the closing phenylalanine or tryptophan. D genes are given only for firm matches. Size is omitted from some rows. Given values are once, few, many or a class for expanded clones.

j_gene	d_gene	v_gene	abundance	CDR3nt	CDR3aa
TRBJ2-3	-	TRBV29-1	-	TGCAGCGTTACGGGGTATGGCACAGATACGCAGTATTTT	CSVTGYGTDTQYF
TRBJ2-3	TRBD2	TRBV7-3	few	TGTGCCAGCAGCTTGGGAAGCGGGGGGGCAGGAGATACGCAGTATTTT	CASSLGSGGAGDTQYF
TRBJ1-5	TRBD1	TRBV4-2	-	TGTGCCAGCAGCCACCAGGGGGAGGATCAGCCCCAGCATTTT	CASSHQGEDQPQHF
TRBJ1-5	-	TRBV28	-	TGTGCCAGCAGGGGGTCCCTGCCCCAGCATTTT	CASRGSLPQHF
TRBJ2-3	-	TRBV29-1	-	TGCAGCGCCGCGGGACTCACAGATACGCAGTATTTT	CSAAGLTDTQYF
TRBJ1-1	-	TRBV5-1	-	TGCGCCAGCAGCTCCTCCCTGGCGCTACGCACTGAAGCTTTCTTT	CASSSSLALRTEAFF
TRBJ1-2	-	TRBV28	-	TGTGCCAGCAGTGCGACAGTATATGGCTACACCTTC	CASSATVYGYTF
TRBJ1-2	-	TRBV5-6	-	TGTGCCAGCAGCTTGGCCAAAGGCACCCAGATCTATGGCTACACCTTC	CASSLAKGTQIYGYTF
TRBJ2-7	TRBD1	TRBV28	-	TGTGCCAGCAGTCCCTCGGGACAGGGAGTTTACGAGCAGTACTTC	CASSPSGQGVYEQYF
TRBJ2-3	-	TRBV11-2	-	TGTGCCAGCAGCTTAGGGACGGGCAGTAGCACAGATACGCAGTATTTT	CASSLGTGSSTDTQYF
TRBJ1-4	-	TRBV18	-	TGTGCCAGCTCAGATGCAACTAATGAAAAACTGTTTTTT	CASSDATNEKLFF
TRBJ1-4	-	TRBV7-9	-	TGTGCCAGCAATCGGCCGACAGAGGGCGATGAAAAACTGTTTTTT	CASNRPTEGDEKLFF
TRBJ2-2	-	TRBV9	-	TGTGCCAGCAGCCCCCGGGGGGCAAACACCGGGGAGCTGTTTTTT	CASSPRGANTGELFF
TRBJ2-1	-	TRBV19	-	TGTGCCAGTAGTATGAGGGCCCCCCAGGTCAATGAGCAGTTCTTC	CASSMRAPQVNEQFF
TRBJ2-2	-	TRBV7-9	-	TGTGCCAGCAGCTTAACGGGGGACACCGGGGAGCTGTTTTTT	CASSLTGDTGELFF
TRBJ2-3	-	TRBV29-1	-	TGCAGCGTTCTCCGAGGCCCAGATACGCAGTATTTT	CSVLRGPDTQYF
TRBJ2-1	TRBD2	TRBV18	-	TGTGCCAGCTCACCATGGGCGGGGGGCCTTACTGAGCAGTTCTTC	CASSPWAGGLTEQFF
TRBJ2-7	-	TRBV5-6	-	TGTGCCAGCAGCCGGGATGGTCTGGGCTCCTACGAGCAGTACTTC	CASSRDGLGSYEQYF
TRBJ1-4	TRBD1	TRBV7-9	-	TGTGCCAGCAGCTCGTGGACAGGGGGTGGTGAAAAACTGTTTTTT	CASSSWTGGGEKLFF
TRBJ2-5	TRBD2	TRBV28	once	TGTGCCAGCAGTTACACTAGCGGGGGGTCTGAAGAGACCCAGTACTTC	CASSYTSGGSEETQYF
TRBJ1-4	TRBD1	TRBV27	-	TGTGCCAGCAGATCCGGGACAGGGGTTTTTTCGACTAATGAAAAACTGTTTTTT	CASRSGTGVFSTNEKLFF
TRBJ2-1	TRBD1	TRBV2	few	TGTGCCAGCAGTGAAGATGGGACAGGGCATGAGCAGTTCTTC	CASSEDGTGHEQFF
TRBJ2-1	TRBD1	TRBV5-1	few	TGCGCCAGCGCGATAACGACAGGGGCTAATGAGCAGTTCTTC	CASAITTGANEQFF
TRBJ1-2	-	TRBV6-1	-	TGTGCCAGCAGTGGAATCGGGCAGGGGAACTATGGCTACACCTTC	CASSGIGQGNYGYTF
TRBJ1-5	TRBD1	TRBV7-2	-	TGTGCCAGCAGCTTAAGAGGGGGCGTTGATCCCAATCAGCCCCAGCATTTT	CASSLRGGVDPNQPQHF
TRBJ1-1	-	TRBV7-9	-	TGTGCCAGCAGCATTCAAGGCACTGAAGCTTTCTTT	CASSIQGTEAFF
TRBJ2-1	TRBD2	TRBV19	-	TGTGCCAGTAGTAAAAGCGGGGGGGCTAACAATGAGCAGTTCTTC	CASSKSGGANNEQFF